One and the same sample provided the 23 T cell receptor beta chains below, sequenced in a study of cytomegalovirus exposure and HLA in healthy donors. Primers for the PCR totalled 60 Vbeta and 13 Jbeta. The repertoire was sequenced with immunoSEQ multiplex PCR; TCRdb's copy has only in-frame clones and lacks some. The data show about 100,000 clones, about 75% seen once. The sample consisted of PBMCs. These receptors all come from a man aged 40-49 years in good health and CMV-seropositive.

The genes are TRBV5-6 and TRBJ1-2, with 7 bases lining up with TRBD1. The junction had 13 bases not matched to a gene; V was cut back by 0 bases and J by 8 bases. Per germline, CDR1 SGHDT and CDR2 YYEEEE. The CDR3 is 16 residues long. CDR3 coding DNA: TGTGCCAGCAGCTTGGGCTCGGGACAGATTGATGTGGGCTACACCTTC. Translated: CASSLGSGQIDVGYTF.

The rearrangement links TRBV2 to TRBJ1-4; D ambiguous. V lost 6 bases, J lost 5 bases, and 13 bases lay in between. Per germline, CDR1 SNHLY and CDR2 FYNNEI. This CDR3 has 14 amino acids. The CDR3 DNA follows: TGTGCCAGCAGGGAGAGGGCGGGGAATGAAAAACTGTTTTTT. It codes for CASRERAGNEKLFF.

This clone was counted a single time. This sequence joins TRBV10-2 and TRBJ2-7; 12 bases align to TRBD1. The CDR3 length is 13 residues. The germline V gene has CDR1 WSHSY and CDR2 SAAADI. V was pared by 4 bases and J by 6 bases, with 1 base of the junction left unmatched. The CDR3 DNA follows: TGCGCCAGCAGTGTGGGACAGGGGGCCGAGCAGTACTTC. This translates into CASSVGQGAEQYF.

This chain connects TRBV20-1 to TRBJ1-1; a weak D match, TRBD1 (5 bases). Germline V gives CDR1 DFQATT, CDR2 SNEGSKA (reference sequence). The CDR3 sequence is 10 residues long. The CDR3 sequence: CSVGGTEAFF. The CDR3 region has the DNA TGCAGCGTCGGGGGCACTGAAGCTTTCTTT.

The gene calls are TRBV9 and TRBJ1-2; 8 bases fit TRBD1. This CDR3 has 13 amino acids. Losses at the gene ends were 0 bases for V and 8 bases for J; bases not matched to a gene: 3. Per the germline V gene, CDR1 is SGDLS and CDR2 is YYNGEE. The CDR3 here is CASSVGTGRGYTF. In nucleotides, the CDR3 is TGTGCCAGCAGCGTAGGGACAGGGCGCGGCTACACCTTC.

This clone was observed a few times. The chain employs TRBV7-2 and TRBJ2-7, with 7 bases lining up with TRBD2. There are 15 residues in the CDR3. Trimming at V came to 3 bases and at J to 2 bases, leaving 7 bases not matched to a gene. Germline V gene data show CDR1 as SGHTA and CDR2 as FQGNSA. The CDR3 DNA reads TGTGCCAGCAGCTTCTCGTCTAGCGGTCCCTACGAGCAGTACTTC. Amino acids: CASSFSSSGPYEQYF.

The rearrangement joins TRBV11-3 to TRBJ1-1; TRBD1 might be the D (5 bases). V was cut by 5 bases and J by 9 bases, with 13 bases left in between. The CDR3 extends over 12 amino acids. Per the germline V gene, CDR1 is SGHNT and CDR2 is YENEEA. CDR3 protein: CASSVPGGKAFF. The CDR3 DNA is TGTGCCAGCAGCGTCCCCGGGGGAAAAGCTTTCTTT.

The chain combines TRBV5-6 with TRBJ2-1; the D is unclear. CDR1 and CDR2 from the germline V gene are SGHDT and YYEEEE. V lost 0 bases, J lost 7 bases, and 14 bases lay in between. The CDR3 loop spans 15 amino acids. The CDR3 DNA reads as TGTGCCAGCAGCTTGGTATGGTCTACGCGGAATGAGCAGTTCTTC. This translates into CASSLVWSTRNEQFF.

The genes are TRBV29-1 and TRBJ2-1, with 8 bases aligning to TRBD1. Germline values: CDR1 SQVTM, CDR2 ANQGSEA. CDR3 size: 14 residues. V was clipped by 7 bases and J by 6 bases; unmatched bases: 11. The CDR3 loop reads CSGGWTGLFNEQFF. DNA for the CDR3: TGCAGCGGAGGATGGACAGGGCTATTCAATGAGCAGTTCTTC.

The gene calls are TRBV7-2 and TRBJ1-5; D not resolved. The CDR3 contains 12 residues. V was shortened by 8 bases and J by 6 bases, with 11 bases between the two germline ends. Germline values: CDR1 SGHTA, CDR2 FQGNSA. CDR3: CASGQRSQPQHF. CDR3 sequence (DNA): TGTGCCAGCGGGCAAAGAAGTCAGCCCCAGCATTTT. The entire variable domain, with the rest obtained from reference TRBV7-2 and TRBJ1-5, is as follows: GAGVSQSPSNKVTEKGKDVELRCDPISGHTALYWYRQSLGQGLEFLIYFQGNSAPDKSGLPSDRFSAERTGGSVSTLTIQRTQQEDSAVYLCASGQRSQPQHFGDGTRLSIL.

J is TRBJ2-1 and V is TRBV28; D is unclear. Germline V gene sequence: CDR1 MDHEN, CDR2 SYDVKM. Trimming stripped 7 bases from V and 4 bases from J, with 8 bases between. The CDR3 has 12 amino acids. The CDR3 loop reads CASKSGYNEQFF. CDR3 DNA: TGTGCCAGCAAGTCCGGTTACAATGAGCAGTTCTTC.

V usage is TRBV29-1 and J usage is TRBJ2-4, with D possibly TRBD1 on 6 matching bases. The CDR3 contains 12 residues. CDR1 is SQVTM, CDR2 ANQGSEA, per germline. V was shortened by 7 bases and J by 6 bases, with 13 bases between the two germline ends. The chain's CDR3 is CSAKGVANIQYF. The CDR3 DNA sequence: TGCAGCGCAAAGGGGGTTGCAAACATTCAGTACTTC.

The chain links TRBV19 to TRBJ1-5, with D perhaps matching TRBD1 (6 bases). The CDR3 has 12 residues. Germline CDR1 and CDR2: LNHDA and SQIVND (reference sequence). Trimming stripped 3 bases from V and 7 bases from J, with 7 bases between. The CDR3 sequence is CASSIRGQPQHF. The CDR3 nucleotides read TGTGCCAGTAGTATCAGGGGACAGCCCCAGCATTTT.

The chain uses TRBV10-2 and TRBJ1-4, with D perhaps matching TRBD1 (6 bases). Trimming cost V 1 base and J 6 bases, with 15 bases left between them. The germline V gene has CDR1 WSHSY and CDR2 SAAADI. The CDR3 loop spans 16 amino acids. CDR3 DNA: TGCGCCAGCAGTGAGTGGTACAGGGCTTCAGATGAAAAACTGTTTTTT. Translating it yields CASSEWYRASDEKLFF.

The CDR3 DNA reads TGTGCCAGCTCGTTTCCCGGCAGGGGTGGCACTGAAGCTTTCTTT. Translation gives CASSFPGRGGTEAFF. This chain uses TRBV6-5 with TRBJ1-1, with D possibly matching TRBD1 (6 bases). With 8 bases removed from V and 4 bases from J, the gap between germline ends came to 20 bases. The V gene's germline CDR1 is MNHEY and CDR2 SVGAGI. The CDR3 consists of 15 residues.

CDR3 amino acids: CASSLSILEDEQYF. For the CDR3, the DNA is TGTGCCAGCAGTTTATCCATTTTAGAGGACGAGCAGTACTTC. The chain is built from TRBV27 and TRBJ2-7; D unresolved. The CDR3 totals 14 residues. V gave up 0 bases and J gave up 5 bases, with 11 bases separating them. Looked up from germline, CDR1 is MNHEY and CDR2 is SMNVEV (reference sequence).

The chain recombines TRBV4-3 with TRBJ2-3; 12 bases align to TRBD2. CDR3 length: 17 amino acids. The germline gives CDR1 LGHNA, CDR2 YSLEER. V shed 4 bases and J 6 bases; nucleotides not matched to a gene: 11. CDR3 sequence (DNA): TGCGCCAGCAGCCGTCGGCTAGCGGGAGGGCAGGCGGATACGCAGTATTTT. Its translation: CASSRRLAGGQADTQYF.

In DNA, the CDR3 is TGTGCCAGCAGTGGGGGGGGCAATGAGCAGTTCTTC. Its protein product is CASSGGGNEQFF. V gene TRBV2 combines with J gene TRBJ2-1, with 7 positions matching TRBD2. Germline CDR1 reads SNHLY; CDR2 reads FYNNEI. The length of the CDR3 is 12 residues. V shed 4 bases, J shed 6 bases, and the junction held 0 bases outside the gene matches.

This chain uses TRBV4-1 with TRBJ2-7; D is undetermined. CDR3 length: 13 amino acids. Trimming removed 1 base from V and 1 base from J, with 5 bases in between. CDR1 MGHRA and CDR2 YSYEKL come from the germline V gene. CDR3 sequence: CASSQAGSYEQYF. CDR3 DNA sequence: TGCGCCAGCAGCCAAGCAGGTTCCTACGAGCAGTACTTC.

The chain links TRBV28 to TRBJ2-7; no reliable D call. Germline loops: CDR1 MDHEN, CDR2 SYDVKM. The germline V and J ends were trimmed by 2 bases and 3 bases, with 8 bases remaining between them. The CDR3 sequence is 13 residues long. CDR3 sequence reads: CASSLTGIYEQYF. DNA for the CDR3: TGTGCCAGCAGTTTAACCGGTATCTACGAGCAGTACTTC.

This clone was observed once. The V gene is TRBV6-5, the J gene TRBJ2-1; perhaps TRBD1 as D (6 bases). CDR3 length: 13 residues. Per the germline V gene, CDR1 is MNHEY and CDR2 is SVGAGI. V lost 5 bases to trimming and J lost 4 bases, with 9 bases between them. CDR3 protein: CASSHGQYNEQFF. CDR3 bases: TGTGCCAGCAGTCACGGACAGTACAATGAGCAGTTCTTC.

CDR3 DNA sequence: TGCAGCGCCCCGAAGGGAGGGGTTGACACCGGGGAGCTGTTTTTT. Translation gives CSAPKGGVDTGELFF. V and J are TRBV29-1 and TRBJ2-2; 7 nucleotides align to TRBD2. CDR1 and CDR2 from the germline V gene are SQVTM and ANQGSEA. With V trimmed by 7 bases and J by 3 bases, 11 bases remained unmatched. This CDR3 contains 15 residues.

This sequence joins TRBV6-1 and TRBJ2-7; 10 positions agree with TRBD1. This CDR3 contains 19 residues. Per the germline V gene, CDR1 is MNHNS and CDR2 is SASEGT. The junction had 15 bases not matched to a gene; V was cut back by 4 bases and J by 0 bases. The CDR3 reads CASSGQTGGYTLGSYEQYF. CDR3 DNA sequence: TGTGCCAGCAGTGGACAGACAGGGGGCTATACCCTGGGCTCCTACGAGCAGTACTTC.